Presented here are 26 T cell receptor beta chains from one specimen sequenced in a study of T cell responses to AZD1222 COVID-19 vaccine (dated by TCRdb to the early 2020s). The library was obtained by the immunoSEQ multiplex PCR assay. In TCRdb, the immuneACCESS table is reduced to in-frame sequences with V and J assigned. These tables do not hold every clone; where another copy was compared, an unresolved V gene accounts for under half, and the others remain unexplained. The sample table holds over 150,000 clones, of which roughly 90% were seen once. Together, the top ten hold more than 4% of the sample. Explained via the paper, the time point label denotes: about 28 days (+/-7) after the second vaccine dose. The sample was peripheral blood, taken 28 days after the second AZD1222 dose. These TCRs come from an adult who received the AZD1222 COVID-19 vaccine.

The genes are TRBV7-6 and TRBJ1-2, with no clear D. The germline V gene has CDR1 SGHVS and CDR2 FNYEAQ. Trimming removed 0 bases from V and 8 bases from J, with 13 bases in between. This CDR3 has 14 residues. For the CDR3, the DNA is TGTGCCAGCAGCTTAGCGACTTACTCTAGCGGCTACACCTTC. As protein: CASSLATYSSGYTF.

The chain uses TRBV7-9 and TRBJ2-5; D possibly corresponds to TRBD2 (6 bases). Germline V CDR1 and CDR2: SEHNR, FQNEAQ (reference sequence). The CDR3 has 13 residues. Trimming removed 8 bases from V and 4 bases from J, with 14 bases in between. As DNA, the CDR3 is TGTGCCAGCTCTGGGGAGGCCCGAGAGACCCAGTACTTC. This codes for CASSGEARETQYF. Based on the CDR3 plus reference TRBV7-9 and TRBJ2-5, the full variable domain is DTGVSQNPRHKITKRGQNVTFRCDPISEHNRLYWYRQTLGQGPEFLTYFQNEAQLEKSRLLSDRFSAERPKGSFSTLEIQRTEQGDSAMYLCASSGEARETQYFGPGTRLLVL.

This chain connects TRBV4-3 to TRBJ2-3; weak D call: TRBD2 (5 bases). CDR1 and CDR2 (germline): LGHNA, YSLEER. CDR3 size: 15 residues. Between the trimmed V and J ends, which lost 0 bases and 4 bases, there was a span of 11 bases. CDR3 loop: CASSQDLREADTQYF. Here the CDR3 DNA reads TGCGCCAGCAGCCAAGATTTGAGGGAAGCAGATACGCAGTATTTT.

This sequence joins TRBV29-1 and TRBJ2-1; 12 bases line up with TRBD2. This CDR3 contains 15 residues. V was pared by 5 bases and J by 0 bases, with 2 bases of the junction left unmatched. Germline-derived CDR1 and CDR2 are SQVTM and ANQGSEA. This CDR3 is CSVLAGGSSYNEQFF. Written as DNA, the CDR3 is TGCAGCGTTCTAGCGGGGGGGAGCTCCTACAATGAGCAGTTCTTC.

The V gene is TRBV6-4, the J gene TRBJ1-2, with D maybe TRBD1 (5 bases). Germline assignment: CDR1 MRHNA and CDR2 SNTAGT. This CDR3 spans 15 amino acids. V was cut by 0 bases and J by 5 bases, with 13 bases left in between. The chain's CDR3 is CASSDSQRGAYGYTF. CDR3 nucleotides: TGTGCCAGCAGTGACTCACAAAGGGGAGCTTATGGCTACACCTTC.

The V and J genes are TRBV7-2 and TRBJ1-3, with TRBD1 matching over 9 bases. V was pared by 7 bases and J by 2 bases, with 6 bases of the junction left unmatched. The germline gives CDR1 SGHTA, CDR2 FQGNSA. The CDR3 totals 15 residues. CDR3 amino acids: CASKKQGATGNTIYF. The DNA of the CDR3 is TGTGCCAGCAAAAAACAGGGGGCTACTGGAAACACCATATATTTT.

V gene TRBV29-1 combines with J gene TRBJ1-2; no clear D gene. V was pared by 8 bases and J by 6 bases, with 22 bases between. CDR1 and CDR2 from the germline V gene are SQVTM and ANQGSEA. The CDR3 sequence is 14 residues long. The CDR3 region has the DNA TGCAGCCTCTTCGATCGGACCGGCCCGAATGGCTACACCTTC. Amino acid sequence: CSLFDRTGPNGYTF.

This clone appeared once. The gene calls are TRBV27 and TRBJ1-2; 8 bases align to TRBD1. Germline V gene sequence: CDR1 MNHEY, CDR2 SMNVEV (reference sequence). The CDR3 has 14 residues. The J segment lost 8 bases and the V segment lost 3 bases, leaving 8 bases of the junction unmatched. The CDR3 DNA follows: TGTGCCAGCAGTTTTAGCGGACAGGGACAAGGCTACACCTTC. Encoded protein: CASSFSGQGQGYTF.

This clone was seen just once. This chain connects TRBV19 to TRBJ2-2; D remains ambiguous. V was trimmed by 0 bases and J by 6 bases, leaving 8 bases between them. Germline V gene lookup returns CDR1 LNHDA and CDR2 SQIVND (reference sequence). This CDR3 has 14 amino acids. CDR3 region: CASSIDRVPGELFF. Here the CDR3 DNA reads TGTGCCAGTAGTATAGATAGGGTCCCCGGGGAGCTGTTTTTT.

The genes are TRBV25-1 and TRBJ1-3, with a possible D match to TRBD1 (5 bases). With 4 bases removed from V and 0 bases from J, the gap between germline ends came to 13 bases. This CDR3 spans 16 amino acids. Germline V gene data show CDR1 as MGHDK and CDR2 as SYGVNS. The CDR3 is CASSGETGLSGNTIYF. CDR3 nucleotide sequence: TGTGCCAGCAGTGGAGAAACAGGACTCTCTGGAAACACCATATATTTT.

This clone was seen a handful of times. This sequence joins TRBV27 and TRBJ1-1; perhaps TRBD1 as D (5 bases). The CDR3 sequence is 14 residues long. Germline CDR1 MNHEY, CDR2 SMNVEV (reference sequence). V was clipped by 1 base and J by 5 bases, with 11 bases between them. The CDR3: CASSLWGGETEAFF. In DNA, the CDR3 is TGTGCCAGCAGTTTATGGGGGGGAGAAACTGAAGCTTTCTTT.

This clone was observed a handful of times. This chain links TRBV3-1 (or the pseudogene TRBV3-2) with TRBJ1-4, with D possibly matching TRBD1 (6 bases). Germline V gene sequence: CDR1 LGHDT, CDR2 YNNKEL (reference sequence). V lost 0 bases and J lost 8, with 7 bases in between. The CDR3 extends over 13 amino acids. The CDR3 nucleotides are TGTGCCAGCAGCCAAGAAAGGGGGGAAAAACTGTTTTTT. The encoded protein is CASSQERGEKLFF.

J is TRBJ2-1 and V is TRBV7-3; 10 bases fit TRBD1. V trimming: 3 bases; J trimming: 5 bases; junction bases outside the gene matches: 1. The CDR3 is 14 amino acids. Germline V gene sequence: CDR1 SGHTA, CDR2 FQGTGA. In nucleotides, the CDR3 is TGTGCCAGCAGCTTTGGGACAGGGGACAATGAGCAGTTCTTC. Amino acid sequence: CASSFGTGDNEQFF. Full variable domain (rest looked up from reference TRBV7-3 and TRBJ2-1): GAGVSQTPSNKVTEKGKYVELRCDPISGHTALYWYRQSLGQGPEFLIYFQGTGAADDSGLPNDRFFAVRPEGSVSTLKIQRTERGDSAVYLCASSFGTGDNEQFFGPGTRLTVL.

V usage is TRBV6-6 and J usage is TRBJ1-5, with D maybe TRBD1 (6 bases). Germline lookup yields CDR1 MNHNY and CDR2 SVGAGI (reference sequence). Trimming pared 6 bases from V and 7 bases from J, leaving 25 bases between. The CDR3 runs to 17 residues. CDR3 nucleotide sequence: TGTGCCAGCAGCCGAAGGGACAACCTCCTCCGGGGGCAGCCCCAGCATTTT. Protein product: CASSRRDNLLRGQPQHF.

The chain uses TRBV7-6 and TRBJ1-4; unclear D gene. CDR1 and CDR2 from the germline V gene are SGHVS and FNYEAQ. There are 11 residues in the CDR3. V lost 1 base and J 10 bases, leaving 4 bases between the germline ends. The CDR3 here is CASSLGGKLFF. The CDR3 nucleotides read TGTGCCAGCAGCTTAGGCGGAAAACTGTTTTTT.

The V call is TRBV21-1, the J call TRBJ1-2. TRBV21-1 is assigned pseudogene status. The CDR3 totals 16 residues. Written as DNA, the CDR3 is TGTGCCAGCAGCACACCCATCGGAAATAGGTTTCGTGGCTACACCTTC. Protein product: CASSTPIGNRFRGYTF.

In nucleotides, the CDR3 is TGTGCCAGCAGCGATCCGGGACAGGGGGTCCTCGAGCAGTACTTC. It specifies CASSDPGQGVLEQYF. The rearrangement links TRBV2 to TRBJ2-7, with 11 nucleotides matching TRBD1. The V and J ends lost 6 bases and 6 bases, in that order; junction bases with no gene match: 10. This CDR3 has 15 amino acids. CDR1 and CDR2 from the germline V gene are SNHLY and FYNNEI.

V usage is TRBV4-1 and J usage is TRBJ1-2, with a possible D match to TRBD1 (6 bases). Germline V gene lookup returns CDR1 MGHRA and CDR2 YSYEKL. CDR3 length equals 13 residues. V dropped 4 bases and J dropped 13 bases, with 19 bases sitting between them. This chain's CDR3 is CASSPEPEGVGTF. The CDR3 DNA sequence: TGCGCCAGCAGCCCCGAGCCGGAGGGGGTGGGCACCTTC.

The rearrangement uses TRBV10-2 and TRBJ1-2, with D unresolved. This CDR3 has 14 residues. Germline V gene sequence: CDR1 WSHSY, CDR2 SAAADI. The V end was cut by 2 bases, the J end by 1 base, with 8 bases between. As DNA, the CDR3 is TGCGCCAGCAGTGAGCGTAGACTTAACTATGGCTACACCTTC. Its protein product is CASSERRLNYGYTF.

The gene calls are TRBV7-9 and TRBJ1-4, with unresolved D. V was cut by 5 bases and J by 5 bases, with 15 bases left in between. CDR1 is SEHNR, CDR2 FQNEAQ, per germline (reference sequence). The CDR3 runs 15 residues. Here the CDR3 DNA reads TGTGCCAGCAGCCCGGGCCCCCTGGGAAATGAAAAACTGTTTTTT. This gives the protein CASSPGPLGNEKLFF.

The rearrangement uses TRBV4-1 and TRBJ2-2; TRBD2 is a possible D gene (5 bases). The germline CDR1 and CDR2 sequences are MGHRA and YSYEKL. The length of the CDR3 is 17 residues. The V gene lost 0 bases and the J gene lost 7 bases, with 18 bases spanning the gap. Here the CDR3 DNA reads TGCGCCAGCAGCCAAGATCCTAGCCCCCACATAGGCGGGGAGCTGTTTTTT. This encodes CASSQDPSPHIGGELFF.

This rearrangement joins TRBV7-6 to TRBJ2-5; D is uncertain. V was shortened by 2 bases and J by 3 bases, with 7 bases between the two germline ends. This CDR3 is 13 amino acids long. Germline CDR1 SGHVS, CDR2 FNYEAQ. The CDR3 DNA is TGTGCCAGCAGCTTATTGGCTGAAGAGACCCAGTACTTC. Protein sequence: CASSLLAEETQYF.

This clone was found once. This chain uses TRBV5-1 with TRBJ2-3; no firm D call. Germline CDR1 is SGHRS and CDR2 is YFSETQ. With 4 bases removed from V and 6 bases from J, the gap between germline ends came to 12 bases. This CDR3 is 13 amino acids long. CDR3 nucleotides: TGCGCCAGCAGCCGAGGCACGGCCGATACGCAGTATTTT. Translation: CASSRGTADTQYF.

V and J are TRBV24-1 and TRBJ2-2; D call uncertain. CDR1 is KGHDR, CDR2 SFDVKD, per germline. V was trimmed by 5 bases and J by 2 bases, leaving 5 bases between them. The CDR3 has 13 amino acids. The CDR3 bases are TGTGCCACCAGTGGAAGAAACACCGGGGAGCTGTTTTTT. Protein: CATSGRNTGELFF.

V gene TRBV30 combines with J gene TRBJ1-1; D is perhaps TRBD1 (5 bases). CDR1 is GTSNPN and CDR2 is SVGIG in the germline V gene (reference sequence). The CDR3 consists of 14 residues. Between the trimmed V and J ends, which lost 5 bases and 1 base, there was a span of 14 bases. The CDR3 bases are TGTGCCTGGGGCCACCTGGGGGGGAACACTGAAGCTTTCTTT. Protein sequence: CAWGHLGGNTEAFF.

V is TRBV5-6 and J is TRBJ1-2; tentative D call: TRBD1 (6 bases). The germline gives CDR1 SGHDT, CDR2 YYEEEE. Trimming took 4 bases from V and 8 from J, leaving 15 bases between them. There are 13 residues in the CDR3. The CDR3 DNA reads as TGTGCCAGCAGCCTGACGGTCCAGGGGGGCTACACCTTC. This translates into CASSLTVQGGYTF. Complete variable domain (other parts from reference TRBV5-6 and TRBJ1-2): DAGVTQSPTHLIKTRGQQVTLRCSPKSGHDTVSWYQQALGQGPQFIFQYYEEEERQRGNFPDRFSGHQFPNYSSELNVNALLLGDSALYLCASSLTVQGGYTFGSGTRLTVV.